This T cell receptor beta chain was captured in a study of blood T cells in healthy people across ages. Together with a sample-barcoded 5' primer, a J-beta primer mix was included in a second PCR lasting about 7 to 11 cycles. Each cDNA molecule carried a tag from a template-switch adaptor that contained 12 random nucleotides. TCRdb reanalysed the 5' RACE reads using MiXCR and keeps one entry per CDR3 protein. The sample consists of about 930,000 distinct CDR3 sequences, 25% to 35% of them appearing once. Total RNA, at least 5 micrograms per sample, came from PBMCs. Germline V CDR1 and CDR2: DFQATT, SNEGSKA (reference sequence). V dropped 0 bases and J dropped 5 bases, with 14 bases sitting between them. This CDR3 is 14 amino acids long. These data also formed part of another study, on T cells of mothers and their children.

The clonotype originates from a woman in her thirties or forties in good health. The sequenced sample was blood. V and J are TRBV20-1 and TRBJ2-7; no definite D call. DNA for the CDR3: TGCAGTGCTAGAGATGGTGTACGCAGCAACGAGCAGTACTTC. Translated, it gives CSARDGVRSNEQYF.